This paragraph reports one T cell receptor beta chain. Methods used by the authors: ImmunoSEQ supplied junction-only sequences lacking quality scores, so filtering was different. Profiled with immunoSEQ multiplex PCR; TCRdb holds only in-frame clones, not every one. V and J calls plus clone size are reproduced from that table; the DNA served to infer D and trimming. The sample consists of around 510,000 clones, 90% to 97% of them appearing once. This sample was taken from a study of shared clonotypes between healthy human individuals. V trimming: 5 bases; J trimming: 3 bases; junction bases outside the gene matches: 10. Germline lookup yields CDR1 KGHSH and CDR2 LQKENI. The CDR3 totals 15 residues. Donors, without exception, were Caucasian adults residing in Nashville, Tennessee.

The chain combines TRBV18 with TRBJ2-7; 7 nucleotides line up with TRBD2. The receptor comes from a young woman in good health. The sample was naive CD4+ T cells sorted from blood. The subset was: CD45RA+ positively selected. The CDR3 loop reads CASSIAGLGSYEQYF. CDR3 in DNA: TGTGCCAGCTCAATAGCGGGCCTAGGTAGCTACGAGCAGTACTTC.